These T cell receptor beta chains were read from a single sample in a study of blood T cell repertoires in COVID-19. The assay was immunoSEQ multiplex PCR, and TCRdb's table has in-frame clones only and misses some. The table lists around 400,000 clones, roughly 84% of them singletons. Material: PBMCs or T cells enriched from blood (not recorded which). Receptor source: a woman aged 18-35 years who had been exposed to COVID-19. Both conserved end residues are part of each CDR3. Fields, in order: V gene, D gene, CDR3 protein. D genes are given only for firm matches.

V: TRBV6-4
D: NA
CDR3: CASSEGSSYNSPLHF

V: TRBV2
D: TRBD2
CDR3: CASSASGGGYTDTQYF

V: TRBV5-1
D: TRBD2
CDR3: CASSFLGGITKETQYF

V: TRBV27
D: NA
CDR3: CASSFIDSSYEQYF

V: TRBV5-1
D: NA
CDR3: CASSLRWDTSYEQYF

V: TRBV5-5
D: TRBD1
CDR3: CASSRGQGWDETQYF

V: TRBV7-8
D: NA
CDR3: CASSSPLGGYTDTQYF

V: TRBV11-2
D: NA
CDR3: CASSLQGGYEQYF

V: TRBV7-2
D: NA
CDR3: CASSLAGLYGYTF

V: TRBV5-8
D: TRBD2
CDR3: CASSLRAGDLEQFF